The 30 T cell receptor beta chains below come from one sample, sequenced in a study of T cells in Graves' hyperthyroidism and ophthalmopathy. Authors of the study amplified TCR beta CDR3 regions from RNA transcripts. First-round RT-PCR targeting the TCR CDR3 was performed with the HTBI primer set. MiXCR, applied by TCRdb to the multiplex PCR reads, yields one record per CDR3 protein. Of approximately 640,000 distinct CDR3 sequences in the sample, 15% to 20% are singletons; the top ten hold 15%. Sequencing input: blood. Source of these receptors: a man between 45 and 60 years old with Graves' hyperthyroidism.

The chain combines TRBV28 with TRBJ1-2, with 9 bases matching TRBD1. There are 15 residues in the CDR3. J gave up 8 bases and V 3 bases, and 10 bases lay outside the gene matches. Germline lookup yields CDR1 MDHEN and CDR2 SYDVKM. The DNA for the CDR3 is TGTGCCAGCAGTTTCCCCCTACAGGGGGCGGTCGGCTACACCTTC. Amino acid sequence: CASSFPLQGAVGYTF.

This clonotype has a count of ten or more. The chain joins TRBV15 to TRBJ2-2; possibly TRBD1 for D (6 bases). Between the trimmed V and J ends, which lost 5 bases and 5 bases, there was a span of 12 bases. There are 14 residues in the CDR3. Germline values: CDR1 LNHNV, CDR2 YYDKDF (reference sequence). CDR3 coding DNA: TGTGCCACCAGCCTCCGGGACACTACCGGGGAGCTGTTTTTT. Encoded protein: CATSLRDTTGELFF.

This clonotype showed up just a few times. The chain employs TRBV7-3 and TRBJ2-1; D is undetermined. V lost 2 bases and J 1 base, leaving 12 bases between the germline ends. Germline CDR1 SGHTA, CDR2 FQGTGA. CDR3 length equals 16 residues. The CDR3 loop is CASSLSYGVSYNEQFF. DNA for the CDR3: TGTGCCAGCAGCTTATCTTATGGCGTTTCCTACAATGAGCAGTTCTTC.

This chain uses TRBV27 with TRBJ2-1; 7 bases line up with TRBD1. The CDR3 sequence is 16 residues long. The germline V gene has CDR1 MNHEY and CDR2 SMNVEV (reference sequence). Trimming removed 5 bases from V and 1 base from J; junction bases left unmatched: 8. The CDR3 is CASSQRGLISYNEQFF. In DNA form, the CDR3 reads TGTGCCAGCAGTCAAAGGGGGCTGATATCCTACAATGAGCAGTTCTTC.

The chain links TRBV7-9 to TRBJ1-2; 8 bases match TRBD1. Germline V gene sequence: CDR1 SEHNR, CDR2 FQNEAQ (reference sequence). The CDR3 consists of 17 residues. The V segment lost 1 base and the J segment 6 bases; nucleotides outside the gene matches: 13. CDR3 residues: CASSLGTGTISGDGYTF. For the CDR3, the DNA is TGTGCCAGCAGCTTAGGGACAGGGACTATTAGCGGGGATGGCTACACCTTC.

This clonotype was seen only a few times. The V call is TRBV12-3 or TRBV12-4, the J call TRBJ2-7; TRBD2 aligns across 8 bases. Trimming cost V 5 bases and J 5 bases; bases outside gene matches: 8. The CDR3 contains 14 residues. The CDR3 spells CASSHRGGGDEQYF. CDR3 in DNA: TGTGCCAGCAGTCATCGGGGGGGAGGAGACGAGCAGTACTTC.

This clonotype was counted many times. The chain recombines TRBV6-2 or TRBV6-3 with TRBJ2-7; 7 nucleotides align to TRBD2. Per the germline V gene, CDR1 is MNHEY and CDR2 is SVGEGT. CDR3 length equals 14 residues. Trimming cost V 2 bases and J 3 bases; bases outside gene matches: 4. The CDR3 sequence is CASSYPGTNYEQYF. The DNA for the CDR3 is TGTGCCAGCAGTTACCCCGGGACTAACTACGAGCAGTACTTC.

The sample holds many counts of this clonotype. V is TRBV2 and J is TRBJ2-7; no clear D. This CDR3 is built from 12 residues. V was cut by 4 bases and J by 4 bases, with 8 bases left in between. CDR1 is SNHLY and CDR2 is FYNNEI in the germline V gene. CDR3 bases: TGTGCCAGCAGTGGGAATCCGTACGAGCAGTACTTC. Translated, it gives CASSGNPYEQYF.

The sample holds a few counts of this clonotype. The chain joins TRBV3-1 to TRBJ2-7, with D possibly being TRBD1 (6 bases). This CDR3 is 14 amino acids long. Germline V gene data show CDR1 as LGHDT and CDR2 as YNNKEL (reference sequence). V was cut by 3 bases and J by 2 bases, with 11 bases left in between. The CDR3 sequence is CASSQVDSAYEQYF. The CDR3 nucleotides read TGTGCCAGCAGCCAGGTGGACAGTGCCTACGAGCAGTACTTC.

At least ten counts were recorded for this clonotype. The DNA for the CDR3 is TGTGCCAGCAGAGACCCCAAAGGAGGGGCCGGGGAGCTGTTTTTT. This sequence encodes CASRDPKGGAGELFF. The rearrangement joins TRBV7-6 to TRBJ2-2; TRBD2 is a possible D gene (6 bases). CDR3 length equals 15 residues. Trimming took 6 bases from V and 6 from J, leaving 17 bases between them. In germline, CDR1 is SGHVS, CDR2 FNYEAQ.

J is TRBJ2-7 and V is TRBV6-4; D gene unclear. Germline V CDR1 and CDR2: MRHNA, SNTAGT. The CDR3 totals 13 residues. V was cut by 3 bases and J by 3 bases, with 9 bases left in between. CDR3 amino acids: CASSEGQHYEQYF. Written as DNA, the CDR3 is TGTGCCAGCAGTGAGGGTCAACACTACGAGCAGTACTTC.

At least ten counts were recorded for this clonotype. The chain uses TRBV19 and TRBJ2-2; tentative D call: TRBD1 (5 bases). V was cut by 3 bases and J by 1 base, with 6 bases left in between. Germline V gives CDR1 LNHDA, CDR2 SQIVND (reference sequence). The CDR3 is 14 residues long. The CDR3 here is CASSIGQNTGELFF. Here the CDR3 DNA reads TGTGCCAGTAGTATTGGACAGAACACCGGGGAGCTGTTTTTT.

The table lists this clonotype with a few counts. This chain links TRBV7-6 with TRBJ2-3; a weak D match, TRBD2 (7 bases). This CDR3 comprises 17 residues. V was pared by 5 bases and J by 0 bases, with 18 bases between. Germline lookup yields CDR1 SGHVS and CDR2 FNYEAQ. CDR3 DNA sequence: TGTGCCAGCAGCCGGGGACGGGGGGCATCTAGCACAGATACGCAGTATTTT. Translated: CASSRGRGASSTDTQYF.

This clonotype was detected a few times. This chain links TRBV5-1 with TRBJ1-1; D is ambiguous. The germline V gene encodes CDR1 SGHRS and CDR2 YFSETQ. The CDR3 is 13 residues long. V was trimmed by 4 bases and J by 3 bases, leaving 10 bases between them. In nucleotides, the CDR3 is TGCGCCAGCAGCCCCGAGACCTACACTGAAGCTTTCTTT. As protein: CASSPETYTEAFF.

This clonotype has at least ten counts. Here the CDR3 DNA reads TGTGCCAGCAGCTTAGAATCGGGACTAGCGATGTACGAGCAGTACTTC. It translates to CASSLESGLAMYEQYF. V gene TRBV7-2 combines with J gene TRBJ2-7; 10 bases line up with TRBD2. The CDR3 has 16 residues. Germline CDR1 and CDR2: SGHTA and FQGNSA. With 1 base clipped from V and 4 bases from J, the junction kept 7 bases outside the gene matches.

This clonotype was counted at least ten times. The chain carries TRBV7-3 and TRBJ2-3; the D is unclear. Per the germline V gene, CDR1 is SGHTA and CDR2 is FQGTGA. The CDR3 has 12 residues. CDR3 in amino acids: CASGVLGDTQYF. In DNA, the CDR3 is TGTGCGAGTGGGGTCTTGGGGGATACGCAGTATTTT. The full variable domain, rest sourced from reference TRBV7-3 and TRBJ2-3, is GAGVSQTPSNKVTEKGKYVELRCDPISGHTALYWYRQSLGQGPEFLIYFQGTGAADDSGLPNDRFFAVRPEGSVSTLKIQRTERGDSAVYLCASGVLGDTQYFGPGTRLTVL.

This clonotype was observed a handful of times. The chain uses TRBV5-1 and TRBJ2-7; 11 bases are shared with TRBD2. The CDR3 has 17 residues. In germline, CDR1 is SGHRS, CDR2 YFSETQ. Trimming at V came to 0 bases and at J to 6 bases, leaving 11 bases not matched to a gene. CDR3 nucleotides: TGCGCCAGCAGCTTGGCCGCCACTAGCGGGAGCGAGTCCGAGCAGTACTTC. Its protein product is CASSLAATSGSESEQYF.

This clonotype was seen a single time. This chain joins TRBV28 and TRBJ2-5; D is unresolved. Germline CDR1 reads MDHEN; CDR2 reads SYDVKM. This CDR3 is 15 amino acids long. Trimming removed 6 bases at V and 1 base at J, with 15 bases between. The CDR3 DNA is TGTGCCAGCAGCTTTAGCCGTGGGCCCCAAGAGACCCAGTACTTC. The encoded protein is CASSFSRGPQETQYF.

This clonotype was seen many times. The chain combines TRBV28 with TRBJ2-2, with unresolved D. Trimming removed 3 bases at V and 4 bases at J, with 12 bases between. CDR3 length equals 15 residues. Germline lookup yields CDR1 MDHEN and CDR2 SYDVKM. DNA for the CDR3: TGTGCCAGCAGTTTCATGGCGGAGAGCACCGGGGAGCTGTTTTTT. Translation: CASSFMAESTGELFF. Full variable domain (outside the CDR3, taken from reference TRBV28 and TRBJ2-2): DVKVTQSSRYLVKRTGEKVFLECVQDMDHENMFWYRQDPGLGLRLIYFSYDVKMKEKGDIPEGYSVSREKKERFSLILESASTNQTSMYLCASSFMAESTGELFFGEGSRLTVL.

This clonotype was counted many times. The chain combines TRBV2 with TRBJ1-1; TRBD1 matches at 7 bases. CDR1 and CDR2 (germline): SNHLY, FYNNEI. The CDR3 has 13 amino acids. The V and J ends lost 6 bases and 7 bases, in that order; junction bases with no gene match: 8. Written as DNA, the CDR3 is TGTGCCAGCAGCGACAGGGCGGAGGATGAAGCTTTCTTT. Its translation: CASSDRAEDEAFF.

Ten or more counts support this clonotype. The chain recombines TRBV7-3 with TRBJ1-1; D not resolved. V lost 2 bases and J 3 bases, leaving 7 bases between the germline ends. Germline CDR1 is SGHTA and CDR2 is FQGTGA. The CDR3 spans 13 residues. The CDR3: CASSLSTDTEAFF. Written as DNA, the CDR3 is TGTGCCAGCAGCTTATCTACAGACACTGAAGCTTTCTTT.

This clonotype has more than one count but fewer than ten. The chain couples TRBV5-8 to TRBJ1-4; TRBD1 aligns across 7 bases. CDR3 length: 15 amino acids. CDR1 is SGHTS and CDR2 is YDEGEE in the germline V gene. J lost 8 bases, V lost 0 bases, and 7 bases had no gene match. This CDR3 reads CASSLGQGHREKLFF. CDR3 in DNA: TGTGCCAGCAGCTTGGGACAGGGACATCGAGAAAAACTGTTTTTT.

The V call is TRBV29-1, the J call TRBJ1-2; TRBD1 matches at 9 bases. Germline V gives CDR1 SQVTM, CDR2 ANQGSEA. The CDR3 is made up of 13 amino acids. J gave up 3 bases and V 6 bases, and 5 bases lay outside the gene matches. This CDR3 is CSVGQGLDYGYTF. The CDR3 DNA is TGCAGCGTGGGACAGGGTCTCGACTATGGCTACACCTTC.

Regarding this clonotype: A read error may explain this, as a much larger clone is one base away. This chain connects TRBV3-1 to TRBJ1-1; possibly TRBD1 for D (6 bases). The CDR3 sequence is 13 residues long. V lost 0 bases to trimming and J lost 11 bases, with 13 bases between them. Germline lookup yields CDR1 LGHDT and CDR2 YNNKEL (reference sequence). CDR3 coding DNA: TGTGCCAGCAGCCAAGAAGCAAGGGGGGACGCTTTCTTT. It specifies CASSQEARGDAFF.

This clonotype was seen repeatedly, ten times or more. The V call is TRBV7-2, the J call TRBJ2-7; no reliable D call. Trimming took off 1 base at V and 0 bases at J, with 7 bases between the two ends. Germline V lookup: CDR1 SGHTA, CDR2 FQGNSA. This CDR3 has 14 amino acids. The CDR3 DNA is TGTGCCAGCAGCTTAGACACGAGCTCCTACGAGCAGTACTTC. This codes for CASSLDTSSYEQYF.

The J gene is TRBJ2-5, the V gene TRBV5-1, with D uncertain. In germline, CDR1 is SGHRS, CDR2 YFSETQ. Trimming took off 0 bases at V and 1 base at J, with 10 bases between the two ends. The CDR3 is made up of 15 amino acids. The CDR3 DNA follows: TGCGCCAGCAGCTTGGCTGTGGGGTCCCAAGAGACCCAGTACTTC. Translated, it gives CASSLAVGSQETQYF.

This clonotype was detected ten times or more. V gene TRBV27 combines with J gene TRBJ2-7, with 8 nucleotides matching TRBD1. This CDR3 spans 16 amino acids. Unmatched junction bases numbered 11, after V lost 1 base and J lost 6 bases. CDR1 and CDR2 (germline): MNHEY, SMNVEV (reference sequence). The CDR3 is CASSLYPPGQASEQYF. The CDR3 DNA is TGTGCCAGCAGTTTATATCCCCCGGGACAGGCGTCCGAGCAGTACTTC.

This clonotype appeared many times. The chain carries TRBV6-7 and TRBJ2-3, with D tentatively TRBD2 (5 bases). TRBV6-7 is treated as an ORF (open reading frame) with a function not yet certain. The CDR3 is 15 amino acids. Trimming removed 7 bases from V and 0 bases from J, with 14 bases in between. The CDR3 nucleotides read TGTGCCAGCATTGATAGGACTTTGAGCACAGATACGCAGTATTTT. This gives the protein CASIDRTLSTDTQYF.

This chain connects TRBV20-1 to TRBJ2-5; the D gene is possibly TRBD1 (6 bases). The CDR3 extends over 14 amino acids. V dropped 6 bases and J dropped 3 bases, with 17 bases sitting between them. Germline V gives CDR1 DFQATT, CDR2 SNEGSKA (reference sequence). The CDR3 DNA is TGCAGTGCGACCCCCGACAGGCTAGAAGAGACCCAGTACTTC. Its protein product is CSATPDRLEETQYF.

This chain links TRBV30 with TRBJ2-2; TRBD1 might be the D (5 bases). V lost 3 bases and J 4 bases, leaving 12 bases between the germline ends. The CDR3 covers 14 residues. The V gene's germline CDR1 is GTSNPN and CDR2 SVGIG (reference sequence). CDR3 nucleotides: TGTGCCTGGAGCGGTGACAGACCCACCGGGGAGCTGTTTTTT. It yields the protein CAWSGDRPTGELFF.